This entry concerns a single T cell receptor beta chain. The antigen remains undetermined. Among the patients, aged 18 to 65, hyperthyroidism was newly diagnosed and had lasted under 2 months. Germline CDR1 SQVTM, CDR2 ANQGSEA. The length of the CDR3 is 12 residues. Between the trimmed V and J ends, which lost 4 bases and 4 bases, there was a span of 9 bases. This sample is drawn from a study of T cells in Graves' hyperthyroidism and ophthalmopathy. Whole-study context: Blood was drawn when the patient was first diagnosed and still untreated. Overall study results and limits: Through a model of 13 V-J features, ophthalmopathy was separated from stable hyperthyroidism.

TCR beta CDR3 sequences were amplified from RNA transcripts. TCR CDR3 underwent first-round RT-PCR with the HTBI primer set. TCRdb reanalysed the multiplex PCR reads using MiXCR and keeps one entry per CDR3 protein. The sample holds roughly 660,000 distinct CDR3 sequences, 15% to 20% seen once. Source material: blood. V is TRBV29-1 and J is TRBJ2-3, with D perhaps matching TRBD2 (6 bases). This clonotype was obtained from a man over 45 with Graves' hyperthyroidism. CDR3 bases: TGCAGCGTTGGGCGGGATTCAGATACGCAGTATTTT. This codes for CSVGRDSDTQYF.